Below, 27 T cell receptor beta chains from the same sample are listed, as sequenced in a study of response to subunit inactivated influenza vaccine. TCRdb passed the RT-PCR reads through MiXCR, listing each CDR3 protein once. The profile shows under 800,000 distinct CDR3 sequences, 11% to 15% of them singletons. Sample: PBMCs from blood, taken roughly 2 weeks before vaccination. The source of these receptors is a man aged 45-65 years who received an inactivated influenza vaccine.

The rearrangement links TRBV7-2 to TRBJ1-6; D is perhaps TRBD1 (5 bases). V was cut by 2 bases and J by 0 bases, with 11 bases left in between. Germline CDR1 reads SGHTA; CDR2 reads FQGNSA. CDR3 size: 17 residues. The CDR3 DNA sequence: TGTGCCAGCAGCTTAAATGTGGGGGGCTCCTATAATTCACCCCTCCACTTT. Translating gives CASSLNVGGSYNSPLHF.

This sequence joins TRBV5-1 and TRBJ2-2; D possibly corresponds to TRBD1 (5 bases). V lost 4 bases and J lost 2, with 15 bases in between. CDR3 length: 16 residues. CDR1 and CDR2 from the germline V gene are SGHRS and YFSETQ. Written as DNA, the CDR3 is TGCGCCAGCAGCCCGACCCAAGACAGAAACACCGGGGAGCTGTTTTTT. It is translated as CASSPTQDRNTGELFF.

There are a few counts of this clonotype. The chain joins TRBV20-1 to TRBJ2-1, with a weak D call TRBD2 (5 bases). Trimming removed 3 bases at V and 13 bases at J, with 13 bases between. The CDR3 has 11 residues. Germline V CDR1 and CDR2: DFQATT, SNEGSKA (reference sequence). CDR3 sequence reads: CSASGSGSQFF. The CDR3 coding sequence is TGCAGTGCTAGTGGGAGCGGATCACAGTTCTTC.

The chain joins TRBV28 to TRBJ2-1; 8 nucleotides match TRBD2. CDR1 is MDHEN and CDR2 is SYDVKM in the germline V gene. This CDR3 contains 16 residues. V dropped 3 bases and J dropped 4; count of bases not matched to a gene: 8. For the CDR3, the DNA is TGTGCCAGCAGTTTCTCTACTAGCGGATATTACAATGAGCAGTTCTTC. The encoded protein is CASSFSTSGYYNEQFF.

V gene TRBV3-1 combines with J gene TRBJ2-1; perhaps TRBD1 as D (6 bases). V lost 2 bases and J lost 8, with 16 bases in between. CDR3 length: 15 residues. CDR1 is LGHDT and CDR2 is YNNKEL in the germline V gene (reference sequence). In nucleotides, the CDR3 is TGTGCCAGCAGCCAAAGGGGACAAGGATCCGATGAGCAGTTCTTC. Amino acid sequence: CASSQRGQGSDEQFF.

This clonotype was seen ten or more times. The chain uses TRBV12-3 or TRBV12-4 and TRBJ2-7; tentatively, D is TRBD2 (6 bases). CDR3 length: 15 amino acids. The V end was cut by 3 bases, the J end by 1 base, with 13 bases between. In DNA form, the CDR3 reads TGTGCCAGCAGTTTCGTACTAGCCGATTCCTACGAGCAGTACTTC. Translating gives CASSFVLADSYEQYF.

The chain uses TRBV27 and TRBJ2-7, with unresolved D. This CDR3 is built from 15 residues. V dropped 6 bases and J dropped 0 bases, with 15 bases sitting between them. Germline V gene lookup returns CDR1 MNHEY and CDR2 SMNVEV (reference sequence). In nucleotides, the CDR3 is TGTGCCAGCAGGCCCTACAGATCTCTCTCCTACGAGCAGTACTTC. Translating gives CASRPYRSLSYEQYF.

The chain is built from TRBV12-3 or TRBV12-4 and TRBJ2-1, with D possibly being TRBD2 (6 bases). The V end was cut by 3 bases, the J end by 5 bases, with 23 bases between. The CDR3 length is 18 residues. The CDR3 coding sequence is TGTGCCAGCAGTTTTCAAGATCTTCGGCGGGACCTGGACAATGAGCAGTTCTTC. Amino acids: CASSFQDLRRDLDNEQFF.

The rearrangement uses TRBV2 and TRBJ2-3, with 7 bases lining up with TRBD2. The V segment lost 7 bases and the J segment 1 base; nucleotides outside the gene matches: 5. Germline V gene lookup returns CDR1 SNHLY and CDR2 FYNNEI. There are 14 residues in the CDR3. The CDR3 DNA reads TGTGCCAGCACTAGGACTAGTGGCACAGATACGCAGTATTTT. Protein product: CASTRTSGTDTQYF.

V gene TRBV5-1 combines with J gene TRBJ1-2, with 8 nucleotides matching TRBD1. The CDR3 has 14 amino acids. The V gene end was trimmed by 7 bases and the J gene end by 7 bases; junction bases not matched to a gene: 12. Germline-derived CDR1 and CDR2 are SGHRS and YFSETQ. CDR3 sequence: CASSAQGGSSGYTF. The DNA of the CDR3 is TGCGCCAGCTCGGCACAGGGGGGATCGTCTGGCTACACCTTC.

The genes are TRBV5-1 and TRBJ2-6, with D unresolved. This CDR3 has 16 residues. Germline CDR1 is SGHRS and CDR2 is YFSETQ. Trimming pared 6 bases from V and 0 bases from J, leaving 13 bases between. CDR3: CASTPRGSSGANVLTF. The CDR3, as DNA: TGCGCCAGCACCCCGAGAGGAAGCTCTGGGGCCAACGTCCTGACTTTC. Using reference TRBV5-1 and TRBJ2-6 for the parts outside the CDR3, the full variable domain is KAGVTQTPRYLIKTRGQQVTLSCSPISGHRSVSWYQQTPGQGLQFLFEYFSETQRNKGNFPGRFSGRQFSNSRSEMNVSTLELGDSALYLCASTPRGSSGANVLTFGAGSRLTVL.

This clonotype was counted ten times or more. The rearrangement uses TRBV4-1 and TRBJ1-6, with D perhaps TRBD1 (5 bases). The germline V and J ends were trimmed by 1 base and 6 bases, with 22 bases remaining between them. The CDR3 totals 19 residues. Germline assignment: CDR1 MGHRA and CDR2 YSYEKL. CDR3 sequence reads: CASSQVWTLLGHANSPLHF. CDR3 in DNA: TGCGCCAGCAGCCAAGTCTGGACGTTGTTGGGGCACGCTAATTCACCCCTCCACTTT.

The CDR3 coding sequence is TGTGCCAGCAGCCGCCCGGTTGGAGAGACCCAGTACTTC. It encodes CASSRPVGETQYF. This sequence joins TRBV7-8 and TRBJ2-5; no definite D call. Trimming removed 5 bases at V and 4 bases at J, with 11 bases between. Looked up from germline, CDR1 is SGHVS and CDR2 is FQNEAQ. The CDR3 extends over 13 amino acids. Variable domain in full (rest from reference TRBV7-8 and TRBJ2-5): GAGVSQSPRYKVAKRGQDVALRCDPISGHVSLFWYQQALGQGPEFLTYFQNEAQLDKSGLPSDRFFAERPEGSVSTLKIQRTQQEDSAVYLCASSRPVGETQYFGPGTRLLVL.

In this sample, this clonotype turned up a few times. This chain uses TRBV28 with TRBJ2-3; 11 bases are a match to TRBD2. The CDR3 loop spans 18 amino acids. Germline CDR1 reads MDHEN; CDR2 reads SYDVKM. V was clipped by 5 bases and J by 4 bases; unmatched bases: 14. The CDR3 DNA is TGTGCCAGCAGTCCTGGGGGAATAGCGGGAGGGCTAGCAGATACGCAGTATTTT. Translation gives CASSPGGIAGGLADTQYF.

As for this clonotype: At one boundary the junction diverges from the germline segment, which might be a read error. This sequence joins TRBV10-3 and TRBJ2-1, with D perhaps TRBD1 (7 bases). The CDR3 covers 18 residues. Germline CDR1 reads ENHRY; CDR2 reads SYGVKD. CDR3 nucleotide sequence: TGTGCCCTCAGTTTAGTACTGAGACAGGGAGGTCCCTACAATGAGCAGTTCTTC. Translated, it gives CALSLVLRQGGPYNEQFF.

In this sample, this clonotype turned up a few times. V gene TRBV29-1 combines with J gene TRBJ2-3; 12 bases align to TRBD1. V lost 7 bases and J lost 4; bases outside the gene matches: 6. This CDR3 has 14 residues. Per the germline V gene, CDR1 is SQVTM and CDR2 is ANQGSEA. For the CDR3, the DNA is TGCAGCGACTACGGGACAGGGGGCTCAGATACGCAGTATTTT. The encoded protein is CSDYGTGGSDTQYF.

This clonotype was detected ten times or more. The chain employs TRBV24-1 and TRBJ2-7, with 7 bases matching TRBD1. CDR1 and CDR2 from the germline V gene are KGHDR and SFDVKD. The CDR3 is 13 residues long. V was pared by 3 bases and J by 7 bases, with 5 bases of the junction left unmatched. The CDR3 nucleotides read TGTGCCACCAGTGATGGGACAGAGGATGAGCAGTACTTC. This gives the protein CATSDGTEDEQYF.

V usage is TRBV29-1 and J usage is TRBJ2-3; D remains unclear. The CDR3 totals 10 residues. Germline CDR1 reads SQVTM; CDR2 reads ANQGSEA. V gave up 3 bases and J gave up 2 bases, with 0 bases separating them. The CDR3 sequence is CSVDTDTQYF. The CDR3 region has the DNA TGCAGCGTTGACACAGATACGCAGTATTTT.

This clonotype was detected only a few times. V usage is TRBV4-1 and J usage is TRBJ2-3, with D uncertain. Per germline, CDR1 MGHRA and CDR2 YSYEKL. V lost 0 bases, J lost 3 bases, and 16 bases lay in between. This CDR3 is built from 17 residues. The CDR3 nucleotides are TGCGCCAGCAGCCAAGACGGGCCCCCCGGTCGGACAGATACGCAGTATTTT. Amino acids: CASSQDGPPGRTDTQYF.

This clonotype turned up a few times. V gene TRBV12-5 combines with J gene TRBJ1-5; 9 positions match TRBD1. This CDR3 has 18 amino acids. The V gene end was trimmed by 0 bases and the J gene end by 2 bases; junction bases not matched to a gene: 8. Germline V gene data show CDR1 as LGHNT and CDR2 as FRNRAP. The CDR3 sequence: CASGLVRGQGRRNQPQHF. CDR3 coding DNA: TGTGCTAGTGGTTTGGTACGTGGACAGGGGAGACGCAATCAGCCCCAGCATTTT.

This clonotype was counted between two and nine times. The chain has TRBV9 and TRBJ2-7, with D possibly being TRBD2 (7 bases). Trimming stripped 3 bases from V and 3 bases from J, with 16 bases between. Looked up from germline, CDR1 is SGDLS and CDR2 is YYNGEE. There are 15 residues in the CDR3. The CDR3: CASSAGGQALYEQYF. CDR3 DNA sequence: TGTGCCAGCAGCGCCGGGGGGCAGGCTCTCTACGAGCAGTACTTC. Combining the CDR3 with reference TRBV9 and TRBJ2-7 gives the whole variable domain DSGVTQTPKHLITATGQRVTLRCSPRSGDLSVYWYQQSLDQGLQFLIQYYNGEERAKGNILERFSAQQFPDLHSELNLSSLELGDSALYFCASSAGGQALYEQYFGPGTRLTVT.

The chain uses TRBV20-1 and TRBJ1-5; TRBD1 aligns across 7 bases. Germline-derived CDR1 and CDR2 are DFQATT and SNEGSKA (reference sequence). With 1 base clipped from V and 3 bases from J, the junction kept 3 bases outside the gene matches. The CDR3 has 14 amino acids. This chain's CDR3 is CSARVGQFNQPQHF. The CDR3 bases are TGCAGTGCTAGAGTGGGACAGTTCAATCAGCCCCAGCATTTT.

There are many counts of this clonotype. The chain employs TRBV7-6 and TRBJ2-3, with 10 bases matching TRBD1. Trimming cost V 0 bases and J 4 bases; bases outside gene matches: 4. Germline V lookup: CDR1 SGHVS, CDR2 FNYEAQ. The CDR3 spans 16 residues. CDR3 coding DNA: TGTGCCAGCAGCTTAGCGCATGGACAGGGGGCAGATACGCAGTATTTT. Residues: CASSLAHGQGADTQYF.

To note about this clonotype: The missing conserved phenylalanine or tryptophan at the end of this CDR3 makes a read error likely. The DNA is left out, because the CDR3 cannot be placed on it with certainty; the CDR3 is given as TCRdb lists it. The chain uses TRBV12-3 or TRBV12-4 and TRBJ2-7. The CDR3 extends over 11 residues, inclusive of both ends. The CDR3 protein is CASSLSGSLTL.

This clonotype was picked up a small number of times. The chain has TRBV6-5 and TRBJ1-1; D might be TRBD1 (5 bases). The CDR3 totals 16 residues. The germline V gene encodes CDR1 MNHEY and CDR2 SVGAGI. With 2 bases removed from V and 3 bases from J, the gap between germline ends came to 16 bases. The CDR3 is CASSYGAGLRHTEAFF. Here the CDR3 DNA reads TGTGCCAGCAGTTACGGGGCAGGTCTGAGGCACACTGAAGCTTTCTTT.

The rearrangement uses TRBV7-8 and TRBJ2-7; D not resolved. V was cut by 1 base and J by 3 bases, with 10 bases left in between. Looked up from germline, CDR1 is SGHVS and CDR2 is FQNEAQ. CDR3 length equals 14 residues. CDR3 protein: CASSLEGRNYEQYF. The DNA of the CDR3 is TGTGCCAGCAGCTTAGAAGGCAGAAACTACGAGCAGTACTTC.

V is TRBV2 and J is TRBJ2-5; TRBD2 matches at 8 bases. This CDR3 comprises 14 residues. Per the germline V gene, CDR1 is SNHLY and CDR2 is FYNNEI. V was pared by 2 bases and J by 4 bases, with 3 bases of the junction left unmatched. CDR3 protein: CASSEPSGRETQYF. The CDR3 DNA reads TGTGCCAGCAGTGAACCCAGCGGGAGAGAGACCCAGTACTTC.